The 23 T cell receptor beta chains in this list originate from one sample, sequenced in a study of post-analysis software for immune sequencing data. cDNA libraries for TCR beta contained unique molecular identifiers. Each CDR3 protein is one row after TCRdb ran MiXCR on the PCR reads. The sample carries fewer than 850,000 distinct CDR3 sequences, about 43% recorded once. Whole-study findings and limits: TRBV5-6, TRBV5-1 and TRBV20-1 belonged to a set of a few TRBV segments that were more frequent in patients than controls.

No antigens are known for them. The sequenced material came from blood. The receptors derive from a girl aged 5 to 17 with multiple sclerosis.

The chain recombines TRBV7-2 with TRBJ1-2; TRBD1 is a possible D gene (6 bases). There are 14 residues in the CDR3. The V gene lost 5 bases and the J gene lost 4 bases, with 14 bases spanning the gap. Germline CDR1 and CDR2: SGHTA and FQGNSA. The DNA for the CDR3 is TGTGCCAGCAGCCGCTTGGGGGGCTTCTATGGCTACACCTTC. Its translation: CASSRLGGFYGYTF. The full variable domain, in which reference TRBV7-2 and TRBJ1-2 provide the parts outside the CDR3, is GAGVSQSPSNKVTEKGKDVELRCDPISGHTALYWYRQSLGQGLEFLIYFQGNSAPDKSGLPSDRFSAERTGGSVSTLTIQRTQQEDSAVYLCASSRLGGFYGYTFGSGTRLTVV.

The CDR3 nucleotides are TGTGCCAGCAGCGAATCAGGTGAGCAGTTCTTC. The encoded protein is CASSESGEQFF. The gene calls are TRBV9 and TRBJ2-1; no definite D call. The CDR3 runs 11 residues. Trimming removed 3 bases at V and 9 bases at J, with 7 bases between. Germline CDR1 and CDR2: SGDLS and YYNGEE. Drawing the rest from reference TRBV9 and TRBJ2-1, the complete variable domain is DSGVTQTPKHLITATGQRVTLRCSPRSGDLSVYWYQQSLDQGLQFLIQYYNGEERAKGNILERFSAQQFPDLHSELNLSSLELGDSALYFCASSESGEQFFGPGTRLTVL.

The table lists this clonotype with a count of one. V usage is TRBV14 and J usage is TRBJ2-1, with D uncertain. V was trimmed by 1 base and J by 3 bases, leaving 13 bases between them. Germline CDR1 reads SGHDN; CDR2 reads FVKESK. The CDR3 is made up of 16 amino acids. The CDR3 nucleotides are TGTGCCAGCAGCCAAGTTACGGGCTCCTACTACAATGAGCAGTTCTTC. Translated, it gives CASSQVTGSYYNEQFF.

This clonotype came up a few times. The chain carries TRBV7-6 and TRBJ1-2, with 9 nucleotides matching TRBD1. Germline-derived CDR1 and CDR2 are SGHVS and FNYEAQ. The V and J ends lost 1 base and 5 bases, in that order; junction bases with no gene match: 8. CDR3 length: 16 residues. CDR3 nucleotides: TGTGCCAGCAGCTTAGGGGGACAGGGATTCGCTTATGGCTACACCTTC. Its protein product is CASSLGGQGFAYGYTF.

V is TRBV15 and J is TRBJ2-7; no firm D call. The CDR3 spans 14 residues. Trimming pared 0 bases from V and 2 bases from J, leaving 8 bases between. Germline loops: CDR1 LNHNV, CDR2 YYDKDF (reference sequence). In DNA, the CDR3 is TGTGCCACCAGCAGAGATCGAGCACCCTACGAGCAGTACTTC. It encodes CATSRDRAPYEQYF. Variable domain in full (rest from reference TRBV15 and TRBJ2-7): DAMVIQNPRYQVTQFGKPVTLSCSQTLNHNVMYWYQQKSSQAPKLLFHYYDKDFNNEADTPDNFQSRRPNTSFCFLDIRSPGLGDTAMYLCATSRDRAPYEQYFGPGTRLTVT.

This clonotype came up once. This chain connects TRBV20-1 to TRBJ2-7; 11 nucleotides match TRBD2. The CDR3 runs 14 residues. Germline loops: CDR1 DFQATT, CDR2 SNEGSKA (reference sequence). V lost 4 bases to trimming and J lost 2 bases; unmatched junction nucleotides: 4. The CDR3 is CSATSGGRAYEQYF. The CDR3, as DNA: TGCAGTGCTACTAGCGGGGGGAGGGCCTACGAGCAGTACTTC.

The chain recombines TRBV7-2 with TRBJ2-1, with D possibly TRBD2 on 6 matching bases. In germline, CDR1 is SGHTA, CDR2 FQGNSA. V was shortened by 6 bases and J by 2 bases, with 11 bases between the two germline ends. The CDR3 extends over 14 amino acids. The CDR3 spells CASRMREAYNEQFF. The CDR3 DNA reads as TGTGCCAGCAGAATGAGGGAGGCCTACAATGAGCAGTTCTTC. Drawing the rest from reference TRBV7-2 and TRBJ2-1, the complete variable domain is GAGVSQSPSNKVTEKGKDVELRCDPISGHTALYWYRQSLGQGLEFLIYFQGNSAPDKSGLPSDRFSAERTGGSVSTLTIQRTQQEDSAVYLCASRMREAYNEQFFGPGTRLTVL.

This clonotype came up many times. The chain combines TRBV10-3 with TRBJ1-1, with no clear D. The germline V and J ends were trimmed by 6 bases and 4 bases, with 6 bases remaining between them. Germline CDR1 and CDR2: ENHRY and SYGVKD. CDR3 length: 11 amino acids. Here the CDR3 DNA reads TGTGCCATCAGGGAGGGCACTGAAGCTTTCTTT. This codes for CAIREGTEAFF.

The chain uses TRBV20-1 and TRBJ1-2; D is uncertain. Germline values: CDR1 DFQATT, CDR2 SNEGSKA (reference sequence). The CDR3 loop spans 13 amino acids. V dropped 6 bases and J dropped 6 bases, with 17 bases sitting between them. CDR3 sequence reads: CSAEVAGWHGYTF. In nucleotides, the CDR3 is TGCAGTGCGGAAGTGGCAGGATGGCATGGCTACACCTTC.

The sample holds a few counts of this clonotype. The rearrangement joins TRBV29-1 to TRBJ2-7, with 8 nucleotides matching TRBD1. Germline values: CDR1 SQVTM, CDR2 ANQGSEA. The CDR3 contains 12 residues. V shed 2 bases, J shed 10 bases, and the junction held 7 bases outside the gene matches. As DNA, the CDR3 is TGCAGCGTTGAACAGGGGGCAGCCGAACAGTACTTC. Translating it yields CSVEQGAAEQYF.

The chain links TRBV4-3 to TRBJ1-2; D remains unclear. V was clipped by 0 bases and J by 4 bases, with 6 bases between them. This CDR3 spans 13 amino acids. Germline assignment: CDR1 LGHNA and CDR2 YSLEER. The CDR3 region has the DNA TGCGCCAGCAGCCAAGAAGACGGCTATGGCTACACCTTC. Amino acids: CASSQEDGYGYTF.

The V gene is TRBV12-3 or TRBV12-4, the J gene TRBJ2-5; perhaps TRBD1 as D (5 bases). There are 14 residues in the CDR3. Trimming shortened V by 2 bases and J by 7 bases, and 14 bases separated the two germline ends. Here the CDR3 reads CASSLMDIGATQYF. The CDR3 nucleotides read TGTGCCAGCAGTTTAATGGACATTGGTGCGACCCAGTACTTC.

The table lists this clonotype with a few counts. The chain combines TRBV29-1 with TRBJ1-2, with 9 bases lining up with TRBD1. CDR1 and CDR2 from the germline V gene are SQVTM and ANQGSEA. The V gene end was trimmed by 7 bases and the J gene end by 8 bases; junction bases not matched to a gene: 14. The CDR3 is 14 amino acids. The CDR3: CSAGPPDRGDGYTF. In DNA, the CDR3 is TGCAGCGCCGGGCCTCCGGACAGGGGTGACGGCTACACCTTC.

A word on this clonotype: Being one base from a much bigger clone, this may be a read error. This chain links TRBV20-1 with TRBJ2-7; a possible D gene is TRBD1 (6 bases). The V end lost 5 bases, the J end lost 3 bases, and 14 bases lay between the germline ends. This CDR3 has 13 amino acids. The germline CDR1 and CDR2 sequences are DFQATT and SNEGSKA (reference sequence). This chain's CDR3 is CSARWAGDYEQYF. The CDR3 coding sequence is TGCAGTGCTCGCTGGGCAGGGGACTACGAGCAGTACTTC.

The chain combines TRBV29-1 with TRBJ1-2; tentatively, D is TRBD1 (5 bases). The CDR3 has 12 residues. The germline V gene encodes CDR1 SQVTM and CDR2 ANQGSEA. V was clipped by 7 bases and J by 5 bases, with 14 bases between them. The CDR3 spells CSARRDGYGYTF. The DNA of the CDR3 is TGCAGCGCGCGTAGGGACGGATATGGCTACACCTTC.

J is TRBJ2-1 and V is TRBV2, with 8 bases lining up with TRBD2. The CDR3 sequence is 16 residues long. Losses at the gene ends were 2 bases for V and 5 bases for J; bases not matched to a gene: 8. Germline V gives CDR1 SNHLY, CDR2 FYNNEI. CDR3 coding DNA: TGTGCCAGCAGTGAAAAAAGCGGGAGCGGCCACAATGAGCAGTTCTTC. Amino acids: CASSEKSGSGHNEQFF.

In DNA form, the CDR3 reads TGTGCCAGCAGCTTACTTACTAGGGCTCACGGCACAGATACGCAGTATTTT. Translation gives CASSLLTRAHGTDTQYF. This sequence joins TRBV7-9 and TRBJ2-3, with a possible D match to TRBD2 (5 bases). V gave up 2 bases and J gave up 1 base, with 16 bases separating them. Germline-derived CDR1 and CDR2 are SEHNR and FQNEAQ (reference sequence). The CDR3 has 17 residues.

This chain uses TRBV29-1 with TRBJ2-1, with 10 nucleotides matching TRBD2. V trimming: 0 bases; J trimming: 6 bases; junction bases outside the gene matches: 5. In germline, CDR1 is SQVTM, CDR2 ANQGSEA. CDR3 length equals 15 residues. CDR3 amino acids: CSVEEGGLASNEQFF. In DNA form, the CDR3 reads TGCAGCGTTGAAGAGGGGGGACTAGCGAGCAATGAGCAGTTCTTC.

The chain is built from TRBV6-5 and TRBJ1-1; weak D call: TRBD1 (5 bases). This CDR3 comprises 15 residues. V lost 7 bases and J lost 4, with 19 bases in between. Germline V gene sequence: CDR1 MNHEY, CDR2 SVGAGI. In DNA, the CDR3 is TGTGCCAGCACCACTTCGCGGGGGTTGGTCACTGAAGCTTTCTTT. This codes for CASTTSRGLVTEAFF.

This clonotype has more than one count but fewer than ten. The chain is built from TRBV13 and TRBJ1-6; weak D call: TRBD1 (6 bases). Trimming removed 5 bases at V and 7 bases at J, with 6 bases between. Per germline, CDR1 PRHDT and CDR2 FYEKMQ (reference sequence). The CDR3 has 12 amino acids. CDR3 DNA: TGTGCCAGCAGCGGACAGAATTCACCCCTCCACTTT. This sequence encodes CASSGQNSPLHF.

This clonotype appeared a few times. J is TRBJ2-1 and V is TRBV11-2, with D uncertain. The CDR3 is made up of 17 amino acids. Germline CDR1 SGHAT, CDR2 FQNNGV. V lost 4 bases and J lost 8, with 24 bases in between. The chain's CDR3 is CASSSRPPIRAADEQFF. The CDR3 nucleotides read TGTGCCAGCAGCTCGAGACCCCCAATTCGTGCTGCTGATGAGCAGTTCTTC.

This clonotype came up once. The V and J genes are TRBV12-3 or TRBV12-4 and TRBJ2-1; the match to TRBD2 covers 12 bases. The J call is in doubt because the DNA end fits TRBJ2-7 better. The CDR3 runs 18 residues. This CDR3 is CASSSGTSGSSSYNEQYF. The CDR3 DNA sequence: TGTGCCAGCAGTTCCGGGACTAGCGGGTCGAGCTCCTACAATGAGCAGTACTTC.

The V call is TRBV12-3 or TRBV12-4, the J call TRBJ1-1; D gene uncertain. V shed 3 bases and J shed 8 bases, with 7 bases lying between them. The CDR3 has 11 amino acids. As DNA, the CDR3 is TGTGCCAGCAGTTTCGGATCCGAAGCTTTCTTT. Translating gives CASSFGSEAFF.